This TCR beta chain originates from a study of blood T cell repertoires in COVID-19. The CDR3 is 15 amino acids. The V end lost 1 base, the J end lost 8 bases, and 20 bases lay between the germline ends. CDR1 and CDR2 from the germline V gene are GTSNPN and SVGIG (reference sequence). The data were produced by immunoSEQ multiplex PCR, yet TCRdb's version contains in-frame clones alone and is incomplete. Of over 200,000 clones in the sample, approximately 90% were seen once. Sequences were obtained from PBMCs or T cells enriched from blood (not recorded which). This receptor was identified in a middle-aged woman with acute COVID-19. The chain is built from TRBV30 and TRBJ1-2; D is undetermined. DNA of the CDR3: TGTGCCTGGAGTGGGAGGATGAAGGTCGCTGGGGGCTACACCTTC. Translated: CAWSGRMKVAGGYTF.